These 8 T cell receptor beta chains originate from one sample sequenced in a study of T-cell reconstitution after alpha-beta-depleted transplantation in children. Preparation of the TCRbeta library was carried out with unique molecular identifiers. A single record per CDR3 protein comes from TCRdb applying MiXCR to the PCR reads. The sample has hundreds of thousands of distinct CDR3 sequences, 10% to 15% seen once. Sequenced material: PBMCs, mostly from graft donor cells, taken 360 days after TCRalphabeta/CD19-depleted stem cell transplant. The receptors come from a male patient under 18 who had a stem cell transplant for acute myeloid leukemia, so the T cells may come from the graft donor.

This clonotype was recorded many times. V is TRBV11-2 and J is TRBJ2-7, with D possibly matching TRBD1 (6 bases). The CDR3 totals 14 residues. Germline loops: CDR1 SGHAT, CDR2 FQNNGV. With 3 bases removed from V and 2 bases from J, the gap between germline ends came to 11 bases. Written as DNA, the CDR3 is TGTGCCAGCAGCTTGGGGCACAGGGCCTACGAGCAGTACTTC. It translates to CASSLGHRAYEQYF.

This clonotype was recorded once. This may arise from a read error, as a much more abundant clone is one base away. The chain carries TRBV28 and TRBJ2-5; 9 nucleotides line up with TRBD1. There are 18 residues in the CDR3. The germline V gene encodes CDR1 MDHEN and CDR2 SYDVKM. The J segment lost 0 bases and the V segment lost 2 bases, leaving 10 bases of the junction unmatched. CDR3 in amino acids: CASSLVGGTGHYQETQYF. The CDR3 DNA is TGTGCCAGCAGTTTAGTTGGAGGGACAGGGCACTACCAAGAGACCCAGTACTTC.

This clonotype was recorded many times. The genes are TRBV29-1 and TRBJ2-1, with D uncertain. Trimming shortened V by 4 bases and J by 0 bases, and 13 bases separated the two germline ends. The CDR3 length is 15 residues. Germline CDR1 SQVTM, CDR2 ANQGSEA. CDR3 nucleotide sequence: TGCAGCGTTGTGTCCGCGTTGAGCTCCTACAATGAGCAGTTCTTC. Translation gives CSVVSALSSYNEQFF.

This clonotype was counted between two and nine times. The rearrangement links TRBV20-1 to TRBJ2-3, with 8 positions matching TRBD1. Looked up from germline, CDR1 is DFQATT and CDR2 is SNEGSKA (reference sequence). CDR3 length: 15 amino acids. Trimming removed 1 base from V and 4 bases from J; junction bases left unmatched: 7. CDR3 nucleotide sequence: TGCAGTGCTAGAGGGAATGGACAGGGTCCAGATACGCAGTATTTT. It specifies CSARGNGQGPDTQYF.

Many counts were recorded for this clonotype. The junction departs from germline at one end; a sequencing error may be responsible. The J gene is TRBJ2-7, the V gene TRBV28; no clear D gene. Germline lookup yields CDR1 MDHEN and CDR2 SYDVKM. The CDR3 sequence is 12 residues long. CDR3 loop: CASSLLSYEQYF. CDR3 DNA: TGTGCCAGCAGCTTATTGTCCTACGAGCAGTACTTC.

This clonotype was observed many times. The V gene is TRBV12-3 or TRBV12-4, the J gene TRBJ1-2; D uncertain. Trimming took 10 bases from V and 5 from J, leaving 23 bases between them. The CDR3 has 15 residues. CDR3 region: CAIPRGGPERYGYTF. In DNA, the CDR3 is TGTGCCATCCCCCGGGGAGGGCCGGAGCGGTATGGCTACACCTTC.

The gene calls are TRBV27 and TRBJ2-4; no firm D call. V lost 2 bases to trimming and J lost 0 bases, with 17 bases between them. This CDR3 region has 18 residues. From germline, CDR1 is MNHEY and CDR2 SMNVEV (reference sequence). The CDR3 sequence is CASSLRPVGILAKNIQYF. CDR3 DNA: TGTGCCAGCAGTTTACGCCCCGTGGGGATACTAGCCAAAAACATTCAGTACTTC.

This clonotype was seen repeatedly, ten times or more. The gene calls are TRBV20-1 and TRBJ2-7; D is ambiguous. This CDR3 has 13 amino acids. The V end lost 2 bases, the J end lost 1 base, and 9 bases lay between the germline ends. Germline CDR1 reads DFQATT; CDR2 reads SNEGSKA (reference sequence). The CDR3 is CSARISGSYEQYF. The CDR3 DNA sequence: TGCAGTGCTAGAATTTCCGGATCCTACGAGCAGTACTTC.